The 12 T cell receptor beta chains in this list originate from one sample, sequenced in a study of cytomegalovirus exposure and HLA in healthy donors. Only in-frame clones appear in the TCRdb table, and some are missing; sequencing was by immunoSEQ multiplex PCR. This repertoire shows 100,000 to 150,000 clones, roughly 91% found once; its top ten account for about 3.5%. Sequenced sample: PBMCs. These receptors originate from a man younger than 40 in good health and CMV-seronegative.

The J gene is TRBJ2-3, the V gene TRBV4-1, with TRBD1 matching over 10 bases. Trimming cost V 3 bases and J 2 bases; bases outside gene matches: 11. The germline V gene encodes CDR1 MGHRA and CDR2 YSYEKL. The CDR3 covers 18 residues. The chain's CDR3 is CASSHHRDRGDFTDTQYF. The CDR3 bases are TGCGCCAGCAGCCATCACCGGGACAGGGGTGATTTCACAGATACGCAGTATTTT.

The CDR3 loop reads CAISDSPGSNQPQHF. The CDR3 DNA reads TGTGCCATCAGTGATTCCCCAGGGAGCAATCAGCCCCAGCATTTT. The chain couples TRBV10-3 to TRBJ1-5; possibly TRBD1 for D (5 bases). From germline, CDR1 is ENHRY and CDR2 SYGVKD. V was pared by 3 bases and J by 1 base, with 10 bases between. The CDR3 covers 15 residues.

The V call is TRBV7-9, the J call TRBJ2-7; tentatively, D is TRBD2 (5 bases). The V and J ends lost 5 bases and 4 bases respectively, with 18 bases between them. CDR1 is SEHNR and CDR2 is FQNEAQ in the germline V gene (reference sequence). There are 15 residues in the CDR3. The CDR3 DNA reads TGTGCCAGCAGCCCTACGACACCCAGAGGGTACGAGCAGTACTTC. This translates into CASSPTTPRGYEQYF. The whole variable domain, filled in from reference TRBV7-9 and TRBJ2-7, reads DTGVSQNPRHKITKRGQNVTFRCDPISEHNRLYWYRQTLGQGPEFLTYFQNEAQLEKSRLLSDRFSAERPKGSFSTLEIQRTEQGDSAMYLCASSPTTPRGYEQYFGPGTRLTVT.

V usage is TRBV7-9 and J usage is TRBJ1-2; D gene unclear. Germline CDR1 is SEHNR and CDR2 is FQNEAQ (reference sequence). V lost 5 bases to trimming and J lost 2 bases, with 18 bases between them. The CDR3 has 16 amino acids. The CDR3 coding sequence is TGTGCCAGCAGCCGAGGGCACGACTACAAGAACTATGGCTACACCTTC. This codes for CASSRGHDYKNYGYTF.

J is TRBJ2-7 and V is TRBV18, with 9 bases matching TRBD2. The CDR3 loop spans 13 amino acids. Germline CDR1 reads KGHSH; CDR2 reads LQKENI. J was trimmed by 12 bases and V by 3 bases; bases with no gene match: 9. The CDR3 loop reads CASSPLASGDLYF. DNA for the CDR3: TGTGCCAGCTCACCCTTAGCTAGCGGGGATCTGTACTTC.

The chain has TRBV6-5 and TRBJ1-1, with a weak D call TRBD1 (5 bases). Germline CDR1 and CDR2: MNHEY and SVGAGI. Trimming removed 6 bases from V and 0 bases from J, with 11 bases in between. The CDR3 has 14 residues. For the CDR3, the DNA is TGTGCCAGCAGACTCGGACAAATGAACACTGAAGCTTTCTTT. It encodes CASRLGQMNTEAFF.

This CDR3 reads CASNSRGGQVETQYF. Written as DNA, the CDR3 is TGTGCCAGCAATTCGCGGGGCGGTCAGGTGGAGACCCAGTACTTC. V gene TRBV2 combines with J gene TRBJ2-5, with TRBD2 as a possible D gene (6 bases). Germline CDR1 SNHLY, CDR2 FYNNEI. The CDR3 has 15 residues. The V gene lost 7 bases and the J gene lost 5 bases, with 20 bases spanning the gap.

The chain uses TRBV5-1 and TRBJ2-2; no reliable D call. This CDR3 has 15 residues. With 4 bases removed from V and 0 bases from J, the gap between germline ends came to 10 bases. Germline-derived CDR1 and CDR2 are SGHRS and YFSETQ. CDR3 bases: TGCGCCAGCAGCAATCGCTCGGCGAACACCGGGGAGCTGTTTTTT. It specifies CASSNRSANTGELFF.

The V call is TRBV5-1, the J call TRBJ2-2, with 8 positions matching TRBD2. The CDR3 has 15 residues. Unmatched junction bases numbered 6, after V lost 5 bases and J lost 3 bases. Per the germline V gene, CDR1 is SGHRS and CDR2 is YFSETQ. CDR3 DNA sequence: TGCGCCAGCAGGGTTACTAGCGGTGACACCGGGGAGCTGTTTTTT. Translated, it gives CASRVTSGDTGELFF.

The chain joins TRBV6-6 to TRBJ2-7, with a tentative D call TRBD2 (7 bases). V was trimmed by 0 bases and J by 7 bases, leaving 16 bases between them. CDR1 is MNHNY, CDR2 SVGAGI, per germline (reference sequence). The CDR3 length is 15 residues. This chain's CDR3 is CASSYSLGGLGEQYF. CDR3 DNA: TGTGCCAGCAGTTACTCCCTGGGGGGGCTGGGGGAGCAGTACTTC.

CDR3 DNA sequence: TGTGCCAGCAGTGAAGGTCGGAGCACAGATACGCAGTATTTT. Its translation is CASSEGRSTDTQYF. The genes are TRBV2 and TRBJ2-3; D uncertain. Trimming cost V 1 base and J 0 bases, with 5 bases left between them. The CDR3 consists of 14 residues. Germline-derived CDR1 and CDR2 are SNHLY and FYNNEI.

The chain employs TRBV29-1 and TRBJ1-2; D may be TRBD1 (5 bases). Trimming removed 6 bases at V and 5 bases at J, with 13 bases between. Germline CDR1 is SQVTM and CDR2 is ANQGSEA. This CDR3 spans 12 amino acids. The CDR3 sequence: CSVPGVAYGYTF. DNA of the CDR3: TGCAGCGTCCCGGGGGTGGCATATGGCTACACCTTC.